This T cell receptor beta chain was identified during a study of immune characterization of retroperitoneal liposarcoma. This clonotype was recorded many times. TCRdb reprocessed the PCR reads with MiXCR, giving one entry per CDR3 protein. The sample records 6,600 or so distinct CDR3 sequences, about 30% being singletons. Per germline, CDR1 MNHNS and CDR2 SASEGT. The CDR3 length is 15 residues. V lost 5 bases, J lost 1 base, and 14 bases lay in between. The sequence came from a female donor with retroperitoneal liposarcoma. The rearrangement links TRBV6-1 to TRBJ2-5; perhaps TRBD2 as D (7 bases). Specimen: tumor tissue. In nucleotides, the CDR3 is TGTGCCAGCAGTCTCGGAGGGGGGGGCCAAGAGACCCAGTACTTC. Protein sequence: CASSLGGGGQETQYF.